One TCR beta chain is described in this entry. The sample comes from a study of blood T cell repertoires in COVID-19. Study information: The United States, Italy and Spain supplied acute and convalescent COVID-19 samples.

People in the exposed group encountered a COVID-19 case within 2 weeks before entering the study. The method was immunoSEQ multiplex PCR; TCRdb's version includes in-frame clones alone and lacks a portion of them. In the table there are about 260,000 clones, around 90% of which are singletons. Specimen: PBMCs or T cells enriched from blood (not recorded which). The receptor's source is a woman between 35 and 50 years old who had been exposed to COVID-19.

This CDR3 reads CASSSTGGWTDTQYF. The CDR3, as DNA: TGCGCCAGCAGCTCAACGGGGGGTTGGACAGATACGCAGTATTTT. This sequence joins TRBV5-1 and TRBJ2-3, with TRBD2 matching over 7 bases. Germline V gene lookup returns CDR1 SGHRS and CDR2 YFSETQ. V shed 3 bases, J shed 3 bases, and the junction held 7 bases outside the gene matches. The CDR3 is 15 residues long.